This T cell receptor (beta chain) emerged from a study of T cell repertoires in cytomegalovirus infection. On the study more broadly: Matching HLA type, along with CMV infection, was indicated by public TCR beta signatures.

From germline, CDR1 is MNHEY and CDR2 SMNVEV (reference sequence). The CDR3 loop spans 12 amino acids. Deletions cut 4 bases from V and 4 bases from J, with 6 bases between. Overall study findings and caveats: HLA-C-restricted CMV clonotypes gave the most frequent clonotype in two of eight donors.

As regards this clonotype: Antigen: not known.

TCRdb reprocessed the reads with MiXCR, giving one entry per CDR3 protein. The table includes roughly 720,000 distinct CDR3 sequences, roughly 35% detected once. The chain links TRBV27 to TRBJ2-3; D gene uncertain. The material sequenced was PBMCs. The sequence derives from a human donor in good health (CMV status not recorded). Some clones in this sample may be carry-over from other donors' samples. CDR3 in DNA: TGTGCCAGCAGTTCCGGTTCAGATACGCAGTATTTT. Translation gives CASSSGSDTQYF.